These 12 T cell receptor beta chains were sequenced from one sample in a study of CD8+ T cells in alopecia areata. Sequencing relied on a cDNA template that was reverse transcribed from extracted RNA. The protocol was immunoSEQ multiplex PCR, while the TCRdb copy is restricted to in-frame clones and leaves out a portion. The record shows 20,000 or so clones for this sample, with no singletons present. Cell sorting was performed on pooled cutaneous lymph node cells with CD4, CD8alpha, NKG2D, NKG2ACE and other markers. Sequenced sample: CD8+ T cells sorted from a lymph node. These TCRs come from a C3H/HeJ mouse with alopecia areata. MHC haplotype here: H2-k.

This clone was found a few times. TCRdb's protein does not match the DNA translation at residue 12; the protein provided is translated from the DNA. The genes and germline here are from mouse. The read stops 3 residues short of the end of the CDR3; the missing end is completed from the germline J gene. The chain couples TRBV31 to TRBJ1-6; weak D call: TRBD1 (6 bases). TRBJ1-6 is recorded as an ORF, its role being uncertain. The CDR3 totals 15 residues. Trimming removed 1 base from V and 5 bases from J, with 12 bases in between. Germline V CDR1 and CDR2: GKSSPN, SITVG. CDR3 amino acids: CAWSPNRANNSPLYF. Partial CDR3 DNA: TGTGCCTGGAGTCCAAACAGGGCCAATAATTCGCCC.

Ten or more counts support this clone. Gene names follow the mouse nomenclature. From the germline J gene comes the end of the CDR3, since the read stops 4 residues before it. The chain joins TRBV12-1 to TRBJ2-1, with TRBD1 as a possible D gene (5 bases). CDR1 is SGHSN, CDR2 HYEKVE, per germline. V shed 0 bases and J shed 1 base, with 6 bases lying between them. This CDR3 contains 14 residues. The DNA read from the CDR3 is TGTGCCAGCTCTCTCGCAGGGAACTATGCT. It codes for CASSLAGNYA. The CDR3 reads in full as CASSLAGNYAEQFF.

This clone was seen more than once but under ten times. The genes and germline here are from mouse. The sequenced fragment ends 4 residues before the CDR3 boundary, so the rest is inferred from the germline J gene. The chain couples TRBV29 to TRBJ1-2; D possibly corresponds to TRBD1 (6 bases). There are 14 residues in the CDR3. With 6 bases removed from V and 0 bases from J, the gap between germline ends came to 11 bases. Germline loops: CDR1 MSHET, CDR2 SYDVDS. CDR3 loop: CASSPGTTNSDYTF. CDR3 DNA, as far as it was read: TGTGCTAGCAGCCCAGGGACAACAAACTCC.

In its sample, this clone was seen a few times. The genes are named according to mouse. The DNA ends 4 residues before the CDR3 does, and the rest of the CDR3 is filled in from the germline J gene. The V and J genes are TRBV1 and TRBJ2-3, with TRBD2 matching over 8 bases. The CDR3 loop spans 17 amino acids. Germline CDR1 NSQYPW, CDR2 LRSPGD (reference sequence). The V segment lost 0 bases and the J segment 0 bases; nucleotides outside the gene matches: 5. The CDR3 here is CTCSAEGGGVSAETLYF. The CDR3 bases that were read are TGCACCTGCAGTGCAGAGGGTGGGGGGGTTAGTGCAGAA.

This clone was seen more than once but under ten times. Gene names and germline refer to mouse. The DNA ends 4 residues before the CDR3 does, and the rest of the CDR3 is filled in from the germline J gene. The chain uses TRBV1 and TRBJ2-7, with TRBD2 matching 9 bases. The CDR3 has 13 residues. The germline CDR1 and CDR2 sequences are NSQYPW and LRSPGD (reference sequence). Partial CDR3 DNA: TGCACCTGCAGTGCTGGGGGGGCGTAT. Protein product: CTCSAGGAY. The full CDR3 reads CTCSAGGAYEQYF.

This clone was found many times. All gene names here are mouse names. The read gets to within 4 residues of the CDR3 end, and the germline J gene fills in the rest. The chain combines TRBV19 with TRBJ2-5, with 9 bases matching TRBD2. The CDR3 contains 14 residues. CDR1 is FNHDT and CDR2 is SITEND in the germline V gene (reference sequence). V shed 4 bases and J 2 bases; nucleotides not matched to a gene: 2. CDR3 in amino acids: CASSRLGVQDTQYF. The CDR3 DNA, read in part, is TGTGCCAGCAGTCGACTGGGGGTCCAAGAC.

This clone was counted a few times. The genes and germline here are from mouse. The CDR3 extends 4 residues past the end of the read, so its final part is completed from the germline J gene. V gene TRBV13-1 combines with J gene TRBJ2-1; 11 bases map to TRBD2. Germline CDR1 is NSHNY and CDR2 is SYGAGN. The CDR3 is 15 amino acids. V was pared by 2 bases and J by 4 bases, with 2 bases of the junction left unmatched. Incomplete CDR3 DNA: TGTGCCAGCAGTGACGACTGGGGGGGATATGCT. Amino acids: CASSDDWGGYA. The whole CDR3 region reads CASSDDWGGYAEQFF.

This clone was counted only a few times. The genes and germline here are from mouse. The CDR3 end lies 4 residues beyond the end of the read and is filled in from the germline J gene. The gene calls are TRBV13-2 and TRBJ2-2; maybe TRBD1 (7 bases). The CDR3 spans 16 residues. Trimming pared 1 base from V and 2 bases from J, leaving 12 bases between. The germline V gene has CDR1 NNHNN and CDR2 SYGAGS (reference sequence). CDR3 in amino acids: CASGDQGGANTGQLYF. CDR3 DNA (partial): TGTGCCAGCGGTGATCAAGGGGGCGCGAACACCGGG.

Within the sample, this clone is medium-sized. The genes and germline here are from mouse. The read comes to an end 4 residues before the CDR3 does, leaving the germline J gene to fill in the end. This rearrangement joins TRBV5 to TRBJ2-4; 10 bases are shared with TRBD2. Germline V gene lookup returns CDR1 LGHNA and CDR2 YNLKQL (reference sequence). V lost 0 bases and J lost 1; bases outside the gene matches: 4. There are 17 residues in the CDR3. CDR3 amino acids: CASSQDWGGEGQNTLYF. The CDR3 bases that were read are TGTGCCAGCAGCCAAGACTGGGGGGGCGAAGGTCAAAAC.

Worth noting for this clone: The gene names given are mouse names. The CDR3 extends 4 residues past the end of the read, so its final part is completed from the germline J gene. The genes are TRBV1 and TRBJ2-5; no clear D. CDR3 length equals 13 residues. Germline loops: CDR1 NSQYPW, CDR2 LRSPGD (reference sequence). Trimming pared 4 bases from V and 0 bases from J, leaving 5 bases between. The covered CDR3 bases are TGCACCTGCAGTGTCTATAACCAAGAC. Protein sequence: CTCSVYNQD. The complete CDR3 reads CTCSVYNQDTQYF.

This clone was found many times. All gene names here are mouse names. Read coverage stops 4 residues before the CDR3 terminus; the germline J gene supplies the remainder. The chain has TRBV13-3 and TRBJ2-1; 7 bases match TRBD2. From germline, CDR1 is NNHDY and CDR2 SYVADS. V shed 3 bases and J 3 bases; nucleotides not matched to a gene: 3. The CDR3 extends over 14 amino acids. The DNA read from the CDR3 is TGTGCCAGCAGTGGGGGACTGTTCTATGCT. Its protein product is CASSGGLFYA. The entire CDR3 protein is CASSGGLFYAEQFF.

This clone was seen ten or more times. The genes are named according to mouse. The read ends 4 residues early relative to the CDR3; the germline J gene fills the gap. The rearrangement links TRBV16 to TRBJ2-5; weak D call: TRBD1 (6 bases). Germline V CDR1 and CDR2: SGHSA, FRNQAP. The CDR3 length is 15 residues. V dropped 0 bases and J dropped 1 base, with 8 bases sitting between them. CDR3 sequence reads: CASSLDQGYQDTQYF. CDR3 DNA (partial): TGTGCAAGCAGCTTAGATCAGGGGTACCAAGAC.